A selection of T cell receptor beta chains follows, all from one sample in a study of T cell responses to AZD1222 COVID-19 vaccine. The assay was immunoSEQ multiplex PCR, and TCRdb's table has in-frame clones only and misses some. The table shows around 250,000 clones, with over 85% occurring only once. Sequencing used peripheral blood, obtained on day 0 of AZD1222 vaccination. These receptors were obtained from an adult in good health. The CDR3 runs from the conserved cysteine through the conserved F or W. The order of the fields is J gene, CDR3 length, V gene, D gene, clone size, CDR3 protein, CDR3 DNA. D genes are given only for firm matches. Rows may omit the clone size; those that give it use once, few, many or a size class.

>TRBJ1-2|16|TRBV14|.|once
CASSQHLLGGAHGYTF
TGTGCCAGCAGCCAACATCTCCTTGGGGGGGCCCATGGCTACACCTTC
>TRBJ1-4|12|TRBV7-9|.|.
CASSLGGKSPFF
TGTGCCAGCAGCTTAGGGGGGAAAAGTCCGTTTTTT
>TRBJ2-4|15|TRBV10-3|.|.
CAISESTGLGNIQYF
TGTGCCATCAGTGAGTCGACGGGTTTGGGGAACATTCAGTACTTC
>TRBJ2-1|11|TRBV19|.|.
CASRGRQEQFF
TGTGCCAGTAGAGGGCGTCAGGAGCAGTTCTTC
>TRBJ1-1|14|TRBV28|.|.
CASSPHRVHTEAFF
TGTGCCAGCAGCCCCCACAGGGTACACACTGAAGCTTTCTTT
>TRBJ2-7|13|TRBV7-8|.|.
CASSPAIQYEQYF
TGTGCCAGCAGCCCCGCCATTCAATACGAGCAGTACTTC
>TRBJ1-1|14|TRBV14|TRBD1|.
CASKGQGLNTEAFF
TGTGCCAGCAAAGGACAGGGATTAAACACTGAAGCTTTCTTT
>TRBJ2-7|10|TRBV6-5|.|.
CASPKGGEYF
TGTGCCAGCCCTAAAGGGGGGGAGTACTTC
>TRBJ2-1|14|TRBV18|TRBD2|.
CASSPYGGRDEQFF
TGTGCCAGCTCACCTTATGGCGGGAGAGATGAGCAGTTCTTC
>TRBJ2-5|14|TRBV28|.|.
CASSRRRGGETQYF
TGTGCCAGCAGTCGCCGGAGGGGCGGGGAGACCCAGTACTTC
>TRBJ2-7|14|TRBV5-1|.|.
CASSLGGYLSEQYF
TGCGCCAGCAGCTTGGGTGGTTATCTTTCCGAGCAGTACTTC
>TRBJ2-7|13|TRBV7-6|.|once
CASSLGSTYEQYF
TGTGCCAGCAGCTTAGGGTCCACCTACGAGCAGTACTTC
>TRBJ1-1|13|TRBV4-1|.|once
CASSQGVGRSAFF
TGCGCCAGCAGCCAAGGGGTAGGTAGGTCCGCTTTCTTT
>TRBJ1-2|12|TRBV7-2|.|.
CASSPSGYGYTF
TGTGCCAGCAGCCCCTCAGGCTATGGCTACACCTTC
>TRBJ2-3|15|TRBV6-5|.|.
CASSYSGQGGDTQYF
TGTGCCAGCAGTTACTCAGGGCAGGGGGGAGATACGCAGTATTTT
>TRBJ1-1|16|TRBV3-1/TRBV3-2|TRBD1|.
CASSQLPRGSNTEAFF
TGTGCCAGCAGCCAACTACCCAGGGGGTCGAACACTGAAGCTTTCTTT
>TRBJ2-3|18|TRBV11-2|.|.
CASSLGARGPPSTDTQYF
TGTGCCAGCAGCTTAGGGGCGCGGGGACCCCCTAGCACAGATACGCAGTATTTT
>TRBJ1-2|13|TRBV3-1/TRBV3-2|.|.
CASSPGGSYGYTF
TGTGCCAGCAGCCCCGGGGGGAGCTATGGCTACACCTTC
>TRBJ1-1|12|TRBV12-3/TRBV12-4|.|.
CASSSLGTEAFF
TGTGCCAGCAGCTCGTTGGGGACAGAAGCTTTCTTT
>TRBJ2-1|15|TRBV30|TRBD2|.
CAWSVTSGSPNEQFF
TGTGCCTGGAGTGTGACTAGCGGGAGTCCCAATGAGCAGTTCTTC
>TRBJ1-4|15|TRBV6-6|.|.
CASSKGVLLNEKLFF
TGTGCCAGCAGTAAGGGGGTACTTCTTAATGAAAAACTGTTTTTT
>TRBJ1-1|14|TRBV7-9|.|.
CASSLEWQNTEAFF
TGTGCCAGCAGCTTAGAGTGGCAGAACACTGAAGCTTTCTTT
>TRBJ2-4|15|TRBV7-8|.|.
CASSLTRQGGTIQYF
TGTGCCAGCAGCTTAACCCGACAGGGAGGGACCATTCAGTACTTC
>TRBJ2-1|13|TRBV30|TRBD2|once
CAWKVAGGNEQFF
TGTGCCTGGAAGGTAGCGGGAGGCAATGAGCAGTTCTTC
>TRBJ2-1|13|TRBV10-3|TRBD2|.
CAITSGGAGEQFF
TGTGCCATCACTAGCGGGGGGGCTGGTGAGCAGTTCTTC
>TRBJ1-1|13|TRBV5-6|.|.
CASSFEPHTEAFF
TGTGCCAGCAGCTTTGAACCGCACACTGAAGCTTTCTTT
>TRBJ2-7|16|TRBV7-9|.|.
CASSSDVGRWPYEQYF
TGTGCCAGCAGCTCAGACGTGGGGCGGTGGCCCTACGAGCAGTACTTC
>TRBJ1-1|17|TRBV12-5|TRBD1|.
CASGLGTGGAVATEAFF
TGTGCTAGTGGTTTGGGAACAGGGGGCGCGGTCGCCACTGAAGCTTTCTTT
>TRBJ1-6|15|TRBV2|.|.
CASTRAIFQNSPLHF
TGTGCCAGCACCCGGGCCATCTTTCAGAATTCACCCCTCCACTTT
>TRBJ1-1|13|TRBV29-1|.|.
CSVDRGGNTEAFF
TGCAGCGTTGACAGGGGAGGAAACACTGAAGCTTTCTTT
>TRBJ1-6|13|TRBV19|.|.
CAASMGGGSPLHF
TGTGCCGCGAGTATGGGGGGCGGTTCACCCCTCCACTTT
>TRBJ2-3|13|TRBV3-1/TRBV3-2|.|.
CASSPRGADTQYF
TGTGCCAGCAGCCCCAGAGGGGCAGATACGCAGTATTTT
>TRBJ2-7|15|TRBV11-1|TRBD1|.
CASSRGQRYSYEQYF
TGTGCCAGCAGCCGGGGACAGCGATACTCCTACGAGCAGTACTTC
>TRBJ2-7|14|TRBV21-1|.|.
CASSKHPASYEQYF
TGTGCCAGCAGCAAACACCCGGCGTCCTACGAGCAGTACTTC
>TRBJ2-7|13|TRBV5-1|.|.
CASSQVPTGQQYF
TGCGCCAGCAGCCAAGTCCCAACCGGACAGCAGTACTTC
>TRBJ1-4|13|TRBV4-3|.|.
CASSLKTTRELFF
TGCGCCAGCAGCCTTAAGACGACTCGGGAACTGTTTTTT
>TRBJ2-3|17|TRBV13|TRBD2|.
CASSLPGLAVSTDTQYF
TGTGCCAGCAGCCTACCGGGACTAGCGGTTAGCACAGATACGCAGTATTTT